This entry is about one TCR beta chain. The data derive from a study of blood T cell repertoires in COVID-19. Original analysis: Amplification from reference gene primers served as the basis for estimated nucleated cell counts. Using immunoSEQ multiplex PCR, the repertoire was profiled, and TCRdb retains in-frame clones only, with some absent. V and J calls and clone size are copied from that table; D and trimming were computed from the DNA. Among approximately 260,000 clones, under 90% were seen once, and the ten largest hold under 2.5%. This TCR came from a woman aged 55-70 years who had recovered from COVID-19. Specimen: PBMCs or T cells enriched from blood (not recorded which).

The CDR3 protein is CASSLGFGGLDEQYF. The CDR3, as DNA: TGTGCCAGCTCCCTCGGGTTCGGGGGTTTGGACGAGCAGTACTTC. The chain couples TRBV18 to TRBJ2-7, with D maybe TRBD2 (6 bases). The CDR3 extends over 15 amino acids. The germline V and J ends were trimmed by 6 bases and 5 bases, with 20 bases remaining between them. CDR1 is KGHSH, CDR2 LQKENI, per germline. Full variable domain (outside the CDR3, taken from reference TRBV18 and TRBJ2-7): NAGVMQNPRHLVRRRGQEARLRCSPMKGHSHVYWYRQLPEEGLKFMVYLQKENIIDESGMPKERFSAEFPKEGPSILRIQQVVRGDSAAYFCASSLGFGGLDEQYFGPGTRLTVT.